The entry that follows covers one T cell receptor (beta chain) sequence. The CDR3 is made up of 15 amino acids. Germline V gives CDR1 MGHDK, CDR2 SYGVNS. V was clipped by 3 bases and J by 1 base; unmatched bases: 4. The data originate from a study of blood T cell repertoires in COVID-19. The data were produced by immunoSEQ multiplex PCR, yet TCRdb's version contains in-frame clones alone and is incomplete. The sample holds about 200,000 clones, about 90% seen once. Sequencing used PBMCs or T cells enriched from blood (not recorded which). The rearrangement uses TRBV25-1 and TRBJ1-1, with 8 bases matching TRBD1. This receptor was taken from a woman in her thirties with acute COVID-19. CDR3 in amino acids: CASSDRDRRNTEAFF. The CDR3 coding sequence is TGTGCCAGCAGTGACCGGGACAGGAGGAACACTGAAGCTTTCTTT.